This TCR beta chain was found in a study of molecular identifiers for immune sequencing clone quantification. TCRdb passed the PCR reads through MiXCR, listing each CDR3 protein once. This sample carries 600,000 to 650,000 distinct CDR3 sequences, roughly 21% of them seen once, and the ten largest clones take roughly 0.85%. Study-wide findings and caveats: More than 97% of effector molecules, versus under 1% of naive-cell molecules, belonged to clones above 20 RNA copies. Spiked Jurkat TCR RNA from one cell was reportedly detectable among around 1 million naive cells. Clone sizes could be underestimated for highly expanded clones when identical TCR molecules share a barcode.

Germline CDR1 and CDR2: SGHRS and YFSETQ. There are 14 residues in the CDR3. Trimming removed 10 bases at V and 4 bases at J, with 18 bases between. In this sample, this clonotype turned up many times. What it recognizes is unknown. Sorted inputs of about 20,000 to 1,000,000 cells, with 10%, 30% or 50% RNA, yielded naive CD8 libraries. The rearrangement joins TRBV5-1 to TRBJ2-1; the D gene is possibly TRBD1 (6 bases). The sequenced sample was naive CD8+ T cells from blood, with Jurkat cell RNA spiked in. Described subset: FACS-sorted CD8+CD4-CCR7+CD45RA+ naive T cells. The sequence was obtained from a human donor in good health. Some libraries in this study had Jurkat cell RNA spiked in. The CDR3 here is CASHEGDLYNEQFF. CDR3 coding DNA: TGCGCCTCCCATGAGGGGGACCTTTACAATGAGCAGTTCTTC.